These 21 T cell receptor beta chains share one sample of origin, sequenced in a study of shared clonotypes between healthy human individuals. Produced via immunoSEQ multiplex PCR; TCRdb's table is partial and in-frame only. The sample yields roughly 1,600,000 clones, approximately 98.5% seen once. The material sequenced was naive CD4+ T cells sorted from blood. As to subset: CD45RA+ positively selected. The receptors stem from a man in his thirties or forties in good health.

V and J are TRBV27 and TRBJ1-2; weak D call: TRBD1 (6 bases). The length of the CDR3 is 19 residues. V was shortened by 5 bases and J by 4 bases, with 29 bases between the two germline ends. The germline V gene encodes CDR1 MNHEY and CDR2 SMNVEV (reference sequence). For the CDR3, the DNA is TGTGCCAGCAGTCCACCCACGGTGGGGGGCCCAGCTACATTCTATGGCTACACCTTC. Translating gives CASSPPTVGGPATFYGYTF.

The CDR3 loop reads CASSQLTGGAGELFF. The CDR3 DNA sequence: TGCGCCAGCAGCCAGCTCACAGGGGGTGCCGGGGAGCTGTTTTTT. This chain uses TRBV4-3 with TRBJ2-2, with 8 bases identical to TRBD1. This CDR3 spans 15 amino acids. CDR1 LGHNA and CDR2 YSLEER come from the germline V gene. The junction had 6 bases not matched to a gene; V was cut back by 3 bases and J by 6 bases.

This chain links TRBV4-3 with TRBJ2-2; 9 positions agree with TRBD2. Germline V gene data show CDR1 as LGHNA and CDR2 as YSLEER. V gave up 1 base and J gave up 3 bases; unmatched junction bases: 9. CDR3 length: 18 amino acids. The CDR3 DNA follows: TGCGCCAGCAGCCAAGGACCCGGACTAGCGAGAGACACCGGGGAGCTGTTTTTT. This encodes CASSQGPGLARDTGELFF.

The chain couples TRBV4-3 to TRBJ2-5, with D possibly matching TRBD1 (6 bases). The germline V gene encodes CDR1 LGHNA and CDR2 YSLEER. The CDR3 extends over 15 amino acids. Trimming stripped 0 bases from V and 5 bases from J, with 13 bases between. The CDR3 DNA is TGCGCCAGCAGCCAAGATTGGGGCAGGGGTGAGACCCAGTACTTC. This sequence encodes CASSQDWGRGETQYF.

The J gene is TRBJ1-2, the V gene TRBV6-1; no definite D call. Trimming removed 8 bases from V and 2 bases from J, with 12 bases in between. From germline, CDR1 is MNHNS and CDR2 SASEGT. The length of the CDR3 is 13 residues. The CDR3 DNA is TGTGCCAGCCGATACGGGAGGAACTATGGCTACACCTTC. Translated: CASRYGRNYGYTF.

The chain combines TRBV7-2 with TRBJ2-7, with D possibly being TRBD2 (6 bases). CDR3 size: 16 residues. Trimming took 1 base from V and 3 from J, leaving 16 bases between them. Germline values: CDR1 SGHTA, CDR2 FQGNSA. In nucleotides, the CDR3 is TGTGCCAGCAGCTTAGTAAGGGCTAGCGCGCTCTACGAGCAGTACTTC. Translating gives CASSLVRASALYEQYF.

The chain couples TRBV12-5 to TRBJ1-2, with D unclear. Germline CDR1 and CDR2: LGHNT and FRNRAP. This CDR3 region has 15 residues. Trimming pared 6 bases from V and 5 bases from J, leaving 19 bases between. DNA for the CDR3: TGTGCTAGTGGCCCGGACGTCACAGCCGCTTATGGCTACACCTTC. Translation gives CASGPDVTAAYGYTF.

The chain uses TRBV11-2 and TRBJ2-5; D is undetermined. The V gene's germline CDR1 is SGHAT and CDR2 FQNNGV. This CDR3 has 11 residues. Between the trimmed V and J ends, which lost 5 bases and 1 base, there was a span of 2 bases. Written as DNA, the CDR3 is TGTGCCAGCAGCATCCAAGAGACCCAGTACTTC. Protein sequence: CASSIQETQYF. Variable domain in full (rest from reference TRBV11-2 and TRBJ2-5): EAGVAQSPRYKIIEKRQSVAFWCNPISGHATLYWYQQILGQGPKLLIQFQNNGVVDDSQLPKDRFSAERLKGVDSTLKIQPAKLEDSAVYLCASSIQETQYFGPGTRLLVL.

V and J are TRBV7-9 and TRBJ2-1; D is possibly TRBD1 or TRBD2 (5 bases each). The CDR3 is 15 residues long. V lost 3 bases and J lost 8, with 17 bases in between. Looked up from germline, CDR1 is SEHNR and CDR2 is FQNEAQ (reference sequence). The CDR3 DNA sequence: TGTGCCAGCAGCTTCGATGGTGGGGGTTTCGATGAGCAGTTCTTC. The encoded protein is CASSFDGGGFDEQFF.

This chain links TRBV4-1 with TRBJ1-4; 8 bases line up with TRBD1. Germline assignment: CDR1 MGHRA and CDR2 YSYEKL. Trimming removed 2 bases from V and 8 bases from J; junction bases left unmatched: 7. The CDR3 is 15 amino acids. The CDR3 DNA follows: TGCGCCAGCAGCCAAACGGACAGGGACGAGGAAAAACTGTTTTTT. Encoded protein: CASSQTDRDEEKLFF.

This sequence joins TRBV5-1 and TRBJ1-2; TRBD1 might be the D (6 bases). The CDR3 sequence is 16 residues long. The germline V gene has CDR1 SGHRS and CDR2 YFSETQ. V lost 4 bases and J lost 7, with 23 bases in between. CDR3 region: CASSPPGGGGEGGYTF. The CDR3 DNA sequence: TGCGCCAGCAGCCCTCCGGGGGGAGGGGGTGAAGGTGGCTACACCTTC.

The chain has TRBV5-1 and TRBJ2-6, with D perhaps TRBD1 (7 bases). The CDR3 has 18 amino acids. Trimming cost V 4 bases and J 0 bases, with 17 bases left between them. Looked up from germline, CDR1 is SGHRS and CDR2 is YFSETQ. The CDR3 sequence: CASSRGTDSRSGANVLTF. CDR3 bases: TGCGCCAGCAGCCGCGGGACAGACAGCCGCTCTGGGGCCAACGTCCTGACTTTC.

This clone was picked up one time. This chain joins TRBV28 and TRBJ2-7, with 12 bases that match TRBD1. V was clipped by 5 bases and J by 7 bases; unmatched bases: 12. This CDR3 is 16 amino acids long. Germline V gene sequence: CDR1 MDHEN, CDR2 SYDVKM. CDR3 in DNA: TGTGCCAGCAGTCCGCACCGGGACAGGGGGCGGGGTGAGCAGTACTTC. As protein: CASSPHRDRGRGEQYF.

Of note for this clone: Distinct nucleotide sequences in the sample also encode this CDR3. This chain's CDR3 is CASSLAQGDTQYF. The CDR3, as DNA: TGTGCCAGCAGCTTAGCGCAGGGAGATACGCAGTATTTT. V is TRBV7-6 and J is TRBJ2-3, with a possible D match to TRBD1 (5 bases). V was trimmed by 0 bases and J by 5 bases, leaving 6 bases between them. This CDR3 contains 13 residues. The germline V gene encodes CDR1 SGHVS and CDR2 FNYEAQ. Supplemented by reference TRBV7-6 and TRBJ2-3, the full variable domain reads GAGVSQSPRYKVTKRGQDVALRCDPISGHVSLYWYRQALGQGPEFLTYFNYEAQQDKSGLPNDRFSAERPEGSISTLTIQRTEQRDSAMYRCASSLAQGDTQYFGPGTRLTVL.

The chain joins TRBV5-1 to TRBJ1-5; possibly TRBD1 for D (6 bases). Between the trimmed V and J ends, which lost 0 bases and 4 bases, there was a span of 11 bases. This CDR3 is built from 15 residues. The germline V gene encodes CDR1 SGHRS and CDR2 YFSETQ. Here the CDR3 DNA reads TGCGCCAGCAGCTTGGCCGGGACACGGAATCAGCCCCAGCATTTT. This translates into CASSLAGTRNQPQHF. Filled out from reference TRBV5-1 and TRBJ1-5, the complete variable domain reads KAGVTQTPRYLIKTRGQQVTLSCSPISGHRSVSWYQQTPGQGLQFLFEYFSETQRNKGNFPGRFSGRQFSNSRSEMNVSTLELGDSALYLCASSLAGTRNQPQHFGDGTRLSIL.

The V gene is TRBV19, the J gene TRBJ2-7; 7 bases map to TRBD2. From germline, CDR1 is LNHDA and CDR2 SQIVND (reference sequence). The V segment lost 1 base and the J segment 0 bases; nucleotides outside the gene matches: 3. The CDR3 consists of 15 residues. The CDR3 sequence is CASSIGLADSYEQYF. CDR3 sequence (DNA): TGTGCCAGTAGTATAGGCCTAGCGGACTCCTACGAGCAGTACTTC.

This CDR3 reads CASTGNQETQYF. The CDR3 DNA follows: TGTGCCAGCACCGGAAACCAAGAGACCCAGTACTTC. This sequence joins TRBV7-2 and TRBJ2-5; D uncertain. Germline assignment: CDR1 SGHTA and CDR2 FQGNSA. V lost 7 bases, J lost 0 bases, and 6 bases lay in between. This CDR3 comprises 12 residues.

The chain joins TRBV4-3 to TRBJ2-3; 7 bases match TRBD2. Germline V lookup: CDR1 LGHNA, CDR2 YSLEER. This CDR3 spans 15 amino acids. The V segment lost 0 bases and the J segment 9 bases; nucleotides outside the gene matches: 9. CDR3 sequence: CASSQDRVGGNTQYF. Here the CDR3 DNA reads TGCGCCAGCAGCCAAGATCGGGTGGGAGGGAACACGCAGTATTTT.

The count of this clone is one. CDR3 protein: CASSLALAGKRELFF. Here the CDR3 DNA reads TGTGCCAGCAGTTTAGCACTAGCGGGAAAACGGGAGCTGTTTTTT. The chain is built from TRBV28 and TRBJ2-2; 10 bases are shared with TRBD2. The CDR3 length is 15 residues. The germline CDR1 and CDR2 sequences are MDHEN and SYDVKM. V lost 2 bases, J lost 9 bases, and 6 bases stayed unmatched.

The chain combines TRBV9 with TRBJ1-2; D is ambiguous. CDR3 length: 14 amino acids. The germline V gene encodes CDR1 SGDLS and CDR2 YYNGEE. Trimming shortened V by 3 bases and J by 1 base, and 10 bases separated the two germline ends. The CDR3 is CASSATGYNYGYTF. In DNA, the CDR3 is TGTGCCAGCAGCGCAACTGGATATAACTATGGCTACACCTTC.

In its sample, this clone was seen once. The gene calls are TRBV6-5 and TRBJ1-3; D not resolved. V lost 2 bases to trimming and J lost 2 bases, with 7 bases between them. Germline-derived CDR1 and CDR2 are MNHEY and SVGAGI. The CDR3 is 14 amino acids. CDR3 sequence (DNA): TGTGCCAGCAGTTACAGCCGTCCTGGAAACACCATATATTTT. It yields the protein CASSYSRPGNTIYF.